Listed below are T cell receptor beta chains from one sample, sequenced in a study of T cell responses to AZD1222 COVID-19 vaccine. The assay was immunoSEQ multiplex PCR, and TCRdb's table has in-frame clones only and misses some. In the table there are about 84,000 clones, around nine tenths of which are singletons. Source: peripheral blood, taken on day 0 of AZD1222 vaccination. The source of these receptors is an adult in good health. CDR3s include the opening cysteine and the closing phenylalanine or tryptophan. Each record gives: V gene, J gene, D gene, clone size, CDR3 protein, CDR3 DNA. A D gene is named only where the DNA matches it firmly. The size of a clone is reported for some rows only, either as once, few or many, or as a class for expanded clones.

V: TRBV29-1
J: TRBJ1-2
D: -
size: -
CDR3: CSVEDPGTRAGYTF
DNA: TGCAGCGTTGAGGATCCGGGCACAAGGGCTGGCTACACCTTC

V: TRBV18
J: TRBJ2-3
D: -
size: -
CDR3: CASSPKGASDSTDTQYF
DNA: TGTGCCAGCTCACCAAAAGGTGCTAGTGATAGCACAGATACGCAGTATTTT

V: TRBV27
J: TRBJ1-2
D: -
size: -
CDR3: CASSLKGYGYTF
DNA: TGTGCCAGCAGTTTGAAGGGGTATGGCTACACCTTC

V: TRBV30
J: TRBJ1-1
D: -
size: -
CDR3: CAWSGVRGNTEAFF
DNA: TGTGCCTGGAGTGGAGTGAGGGGGAACACTGAAGCTTTCTTT

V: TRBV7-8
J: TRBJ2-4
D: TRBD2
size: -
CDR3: CASSLAHVTSGRGPKNIQYF
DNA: TGTGCCAGCAGCTTAGCGCATGTGACTAGCGGGAGAGGGCCCAAAAACATTCAGTACTTC

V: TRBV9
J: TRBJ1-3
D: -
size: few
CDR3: CASSPALFSGNTIYF
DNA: TGTGCCAGCAGCCCAGCGCTGTTCTCTGGAAACACCATATATTTT

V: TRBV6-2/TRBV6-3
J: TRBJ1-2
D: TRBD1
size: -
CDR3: CASSYGGTAINYGYTF
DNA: TGTGCCAGCAGTTATGGCGGGACAGCGATAAACTATGGCTACACCTTC

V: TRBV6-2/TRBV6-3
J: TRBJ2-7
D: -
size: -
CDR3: CASSREDYSGEQYF
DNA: TGTGCCAGCAGCCGTGAGGACTATTCTGGCGAGCAGTACTTC

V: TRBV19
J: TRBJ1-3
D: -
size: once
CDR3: CATRPHSSGNTIYF
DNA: TGTGCCACCAGGCCGCACAGCTCTGGAAACACCATATATTTT

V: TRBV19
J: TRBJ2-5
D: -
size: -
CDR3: CASSLGTSTHLQETQYF
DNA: TGTGCCAGTAGTCTCGGAACTAGCACCCACCTCCAAGAGACCCAGTACTTC

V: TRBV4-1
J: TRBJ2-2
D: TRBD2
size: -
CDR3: CASSPRGREGTGELFF
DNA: TGCGCCAGCAGCCCGAGGGGGCGGGAGGGCACCGGGGAGCTGTTTTTT

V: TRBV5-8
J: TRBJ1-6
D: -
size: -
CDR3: CASSLTRKDNSPLHF
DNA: TGTGCCAGCAGCTTGACACGCAAGGATAATTCACCCCTCCACTTT

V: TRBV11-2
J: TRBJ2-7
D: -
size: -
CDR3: CASSHIGGRALYEQYF
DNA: TGTGCCAGCAGCCACATAGGGGGGAGGGCCCTCTACGAGCAGTACTTC

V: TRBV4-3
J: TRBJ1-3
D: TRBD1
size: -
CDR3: CASSQDPARGPGNTIYF
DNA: TGCGCCAGCAGCCAAGATCCCGCCAGGGGGCCTGGAAACACCATATATTTT

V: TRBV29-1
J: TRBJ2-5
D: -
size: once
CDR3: CSTRDGEETQYF
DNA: TGCAGCACCAGGGACGGCGAAGAGACCCAGTACTTC

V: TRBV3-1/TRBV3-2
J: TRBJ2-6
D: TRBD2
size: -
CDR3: CASSLITGLAVSGANVLTF
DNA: TGTGCCAGCAGCCTAATCACGGGGCTAGCGGTCTCTGGGGCCAACGTCCTGACTTTC

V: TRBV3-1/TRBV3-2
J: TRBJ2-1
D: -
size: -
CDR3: CASSLRLNEQFF
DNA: TGTGCCAGCAGCCTACGACTCAATGAGCAGTTCTTC

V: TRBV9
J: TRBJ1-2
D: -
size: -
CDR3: CASSVGPLGGYTF
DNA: TGTGCCAGCAGCGTAGGCCCTCTAGGCGGCTACACCTTC

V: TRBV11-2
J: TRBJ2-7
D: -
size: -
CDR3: CASSLGAGYEQYF
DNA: TGTGCCAGCAGCTTAGGAGCTGGGTACGAGCAGTACTTC

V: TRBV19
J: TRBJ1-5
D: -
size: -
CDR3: CARGTGRQPQHF
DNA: TGTGCCAGGGGAACAGGGCGTCAGCCCCAGCATTTT

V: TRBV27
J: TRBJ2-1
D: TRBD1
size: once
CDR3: CASSSRGYNEQFF
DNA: TGTGCCAGCAGTTCCAGGGGGTACAATGAGCAGTTCTTC

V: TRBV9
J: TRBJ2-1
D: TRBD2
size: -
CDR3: CASSVEGGSSYNEQFF
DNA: TGTGCCAGCAGCGTCGAGGGAGGGAGCTCCTACAATGAGCAGTTCTTC

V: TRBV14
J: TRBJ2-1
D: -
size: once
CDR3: CASSPLSGPSSYNEQFF
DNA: TGTGCCAGCAGCCCGCTAAGTGGGCCAAGCTCCTACAATGAGCAGTTCTTC

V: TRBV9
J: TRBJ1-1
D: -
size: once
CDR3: CASSVDQNTEAFF
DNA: TGTGCCAGCAGCGTTGACCAGAACACTGAAGCTTTCTTT

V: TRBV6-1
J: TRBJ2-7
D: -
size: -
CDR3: CASSEARQGPYEQYF
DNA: TGTGCCAGCAGTGAAGCTAGGCAGGGTCCCTACGAGCAGTACTTC

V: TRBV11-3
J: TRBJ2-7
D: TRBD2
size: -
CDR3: CASSLGGASGTYEQYF
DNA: TGTGCCAGCAGCTTGGGAGGGGCTAGCGGCACCTACGAGCAGTACTTC

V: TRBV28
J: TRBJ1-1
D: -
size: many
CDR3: CASKRQLMNTEAFF
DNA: TGTGCCAGCAAAAGACAGCTCATGAACACTGAAGCTTTCTTT

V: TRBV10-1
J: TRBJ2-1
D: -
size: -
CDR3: CASSDRLVNREDEQFF
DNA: TGCGCCAGCAGTGACCGGCTAGTGAATAGGGAGGATGAGCAGTTCTTC

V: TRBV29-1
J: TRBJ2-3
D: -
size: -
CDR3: CSVWGGSTDTQYF
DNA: TGCAGCGTTTGGGGAGGAAGCACAGATACGCAGTATTTT

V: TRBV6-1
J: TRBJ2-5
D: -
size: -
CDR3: CASSDGQIIGTETQYF
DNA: TGTGCCAGCAGTGACGGACAAATTATAGGAACAGAGACCCAGTACTTC

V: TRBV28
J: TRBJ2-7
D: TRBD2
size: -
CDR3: CASSHLRPAGVHEQYF
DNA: TGTGCCAGCAGCCACCTCCGCCCAGCGGGAGTACACGAGCAGTACTTC

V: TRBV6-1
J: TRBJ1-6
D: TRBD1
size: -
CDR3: CASSENGQAYNSPLHF
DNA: TGTGCCAGCAGTGAGAACGGACAGGCATATAATTCACCCCTCCACTTT

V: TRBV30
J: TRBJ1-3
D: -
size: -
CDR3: CAWSVSVRNTIYF
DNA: TGTGCCTGGAGTGTCAGTGTTAGAAACACCATATATTTT

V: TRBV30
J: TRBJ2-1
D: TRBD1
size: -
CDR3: CAWGPGTAINEQFF
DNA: TGTGCCTGGGGACCCGGGACAGCTATCAATGAGCAGTTCTTC

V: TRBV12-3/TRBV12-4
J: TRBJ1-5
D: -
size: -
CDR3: CASSRNNQPQHF
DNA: TGTGCCAGCAGCCGAAATAATCAGCCCCAGCATTTT

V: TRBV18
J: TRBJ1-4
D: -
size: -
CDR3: CASSPGHDSYNEKLFF
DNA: TGTGCCAGCTCCCCCGGACACGACAGCTATAATGAAAAACTGTTTTTT

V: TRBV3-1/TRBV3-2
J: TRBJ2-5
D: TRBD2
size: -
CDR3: CASSWTSGSQETQYF
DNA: TGTGCCAGCAGCTGGACTAGCGGGAGTCAAGAGACCCAGTACTTC

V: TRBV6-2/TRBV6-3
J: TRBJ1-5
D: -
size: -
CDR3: CASSWDTLSSYSNQPQHF
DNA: TGTGCCAGCAGTTGGGACACTCTCTCCTCATATAGCAATCAGCCCCAGCATTTT

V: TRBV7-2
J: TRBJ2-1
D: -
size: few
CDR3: CASSLAGNYNEQFF
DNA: TGTGCCAGCAGCTTAGCGGGAAACTACAATGAGCAGTTCTTC

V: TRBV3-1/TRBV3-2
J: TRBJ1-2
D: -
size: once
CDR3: CASSPGLANYGYTF
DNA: TGTGCCAGCAGCCCAGGGCTGGCTAACTATGGCTACACCTTC

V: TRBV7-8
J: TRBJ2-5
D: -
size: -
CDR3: CASSPFGGRQETQYF
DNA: TGTGCCAGCAGCCCCTTTGGAGGGCGACAAGAGACCCAGTACTTC

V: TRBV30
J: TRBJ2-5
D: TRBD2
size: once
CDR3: CAWSSGSQETQYF
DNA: TGTGCCTGGAGTAGCGGGAGCCAAGAGACCCAGTACTTC

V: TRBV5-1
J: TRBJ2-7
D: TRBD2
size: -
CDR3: CASSSSSGRSSYEQYF
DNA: TGCGCCAGCAGCTCCTCTAGCGGTAGGAGCTCCTACGAGCAGTACTTC

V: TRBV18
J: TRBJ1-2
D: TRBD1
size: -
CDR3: CASSPIQGAFATFYGYTF
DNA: TGTGCCAGCTCACCGATACAGGGGGCCTTCGCTACCTTCTATGGCTACACCTTC

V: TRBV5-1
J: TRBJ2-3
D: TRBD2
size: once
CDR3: CASTRQSGAGTDTQYF
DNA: TGCGCCAGCACCCGGCAAAGCGGGGCAGGCACAGATACGCAGTATTTT

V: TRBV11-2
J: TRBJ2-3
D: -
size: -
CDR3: CASSFPRGSQRRTDTQYF
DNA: TGTGCCAGCAGCTTTCCTCGAGGTAGCCAGAGGCGTACAGATACGCAGTATTTT

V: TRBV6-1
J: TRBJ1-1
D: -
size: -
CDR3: CASSEWAAEAFF
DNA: TGTGCCAGCAGTGAATGGGCAGCTGAAGCTTTCTTT

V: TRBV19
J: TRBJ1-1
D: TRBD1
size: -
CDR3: CASSPQGAWDTEAFF
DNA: TGTGCCAGTAGTCCACAGGGGGCGTGGGACACTGAAGCTTTCTTT

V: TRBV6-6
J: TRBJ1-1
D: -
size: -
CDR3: CASSYRGDTEAFF
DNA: TGTGCCAGCAGTTACAGGGGTGATACTGAAGCTTTCTTT

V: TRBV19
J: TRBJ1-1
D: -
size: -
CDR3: CASKISGGTEAFF
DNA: TGTGCCAGTAAGATTTCTGGGGGCACTGAAGCTTTCTTT

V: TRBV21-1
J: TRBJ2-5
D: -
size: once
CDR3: CASSKKVRKFQETQYF
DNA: TGTGCCAGCAGCAAAAAGGTGAGGAAGTTTCAAGAGACCCAGTACTTC

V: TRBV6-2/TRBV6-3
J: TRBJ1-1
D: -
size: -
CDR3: CASSYSADTEAFF
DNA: TGTGCCAGCAGTTACTCGGCAGACACTGAAGCTTTCTTT

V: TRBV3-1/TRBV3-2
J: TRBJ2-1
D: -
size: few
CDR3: CASSQGGTNEQFF
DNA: TGTGCCAGCAGCCAGGGGGGAACAAATGAGCAGTTCTTC

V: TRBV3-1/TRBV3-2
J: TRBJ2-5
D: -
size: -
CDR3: CASSQSFQGAETQYF
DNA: TGTGCCAGCAGCCAGTCCTTTCAGGGTGCTGAGACCCAGTACTTC

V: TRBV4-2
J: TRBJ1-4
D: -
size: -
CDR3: CASSQGEGGATNEKLFF
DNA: TGTGCCAGCAGCCAAGGGGAAGGAGGCGCAACTAATGAAAAACTGTTTTTT

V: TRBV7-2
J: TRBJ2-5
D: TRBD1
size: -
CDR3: CASMLDRGETQYF
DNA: TGTGCCAGCATGCTGGACAGGGGTGAGACCCAGTACTTC

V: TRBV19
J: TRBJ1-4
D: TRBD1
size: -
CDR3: CASSDREANEKLFF
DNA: TGTGCCAGTAGTGACAGGGAAGCTAATGAAAAACTGTTTTTT